This T cell receptor (beta chain) is from a study of blood T cell repertoires in COVID-19. Trimming removed 5 bases from V and 7 bases from J; junction bases left unmatched: 11. The CDR3 sequence is 14 residues long. CDR1 and CDR2 from the germline V gene are MNHEY and SVGAGI. Original data processing: Estimation of nucleated cell counts relied on the amplification of reference gene primers. This table comes from immunoSEQ multiplex PCR, and its TCRdb copy is limited to in-frame clones, with some not included. The V and J calls and the clone size are those of that table, but D and trimming were determined from the DNA. The data contain fewer than 45,000 clones, over 75% of them singletons.

This chain joins TRBV6-5 and TRBJ2-7; 7 nucleotides agree with TRBD1. The sequence came from a human donor in a cohort sampled during active COVID-19. Sequencing was performed on peripheral blood. The CDR3 bases are TGTGCCAGCAGTCCTACACAGGGGTGGAGAGAGCAGTACTTC. This gives the protein CASSPTQGWREQYF.